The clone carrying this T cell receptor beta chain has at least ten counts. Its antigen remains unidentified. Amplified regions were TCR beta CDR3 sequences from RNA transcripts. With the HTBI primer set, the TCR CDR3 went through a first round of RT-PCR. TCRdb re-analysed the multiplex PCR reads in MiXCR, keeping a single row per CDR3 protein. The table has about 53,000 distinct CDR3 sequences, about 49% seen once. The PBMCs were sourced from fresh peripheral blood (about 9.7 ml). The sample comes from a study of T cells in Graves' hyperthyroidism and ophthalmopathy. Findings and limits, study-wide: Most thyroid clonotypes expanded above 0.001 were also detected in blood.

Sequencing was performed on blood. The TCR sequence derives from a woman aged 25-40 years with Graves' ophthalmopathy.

The CDR3 loop is CASSATGGGNQPQHF. CDR3 nucleotides: TGTGCCAGCAGCGCGACAGGGGGCGGCAATCAGCCCCAGCATTTT. This chain links TRBV6-1 with TRBJ1-5; TRBD1 agrees at 10 bases. The CDR3 has 15 residues. V was pared by 6 bases and J by 2 bases, with 4 bases of the junction left unmatched. CDR1 is MNHNS and CDR2 is SASEGT in the germline V gene.